The table lists the clone carrying this T cell receptor (beta chain) with a few counts. Its specificity is unknown. A junction end diverges from the germline sequence, so it may reflect a read error. This specimen belongs to a study of beta chain features in type 1 diabetes. Study in general: Examination covered fewer than 110 million sorted cells spanning all samples. Study-wide results and limits: The analysis here could not establish whether HLA type shapes TCRB rearrangement.

Every bit of the isolated RNA underwent reverse transcription, so sequencing read expressed TCRB transcripts. Sequencing used immunoSEQ multiplex PCR; TCRdb keeps in-frame clones, though not all of them. The sample yields 430,000 or so clones, roughly 10% seen once. Material: naive CD4+ T cells from blood. The origin of this receptor is a young woman in good health.

The CDR3 protein is CASSLIGGHTGELFF. CDR3 in DNA: TGTGCTAGCAGCTTAATCGGCGGTCACACCGGGGAGCTGTTTTTT. The chain is built from TRBV7-7 and TRBJ2-2; no definite D call. The V gene's germline CDR1 is SSHAT and CDR2 FNYEAQ (reference sequence). This CDR3 comprises 15 residues.